The next 27 T cell receptor beta chains were all read from a single sample in a study of cytomegalovirus exposure and HLA in healthy donors (dated by TCRdb to 2016 to 2017). The library was produced with the immunoSEQ multiplex PCR assay. For the multiplex PCR, a mixture combining 60 forward primers for TCR Vbeta segments and 13 reverse primers for TCR Jbeta segments was used. TCRdb carries this immuneACCESS record with in-frame sequences only. Its versions omit some clonotypes, under half of them owing to an unresolved V gene in the studies checked, with the rest unexplained. The sample has some 120,000 clones on record, more than 70% of them singletons. Around 9.1% of the sample is held by the ten biggest clonotypes. Sequenced material: PBMCs. The receptor source for this set is a woman between 50 and 59 years old in good health and CMV-seropositive.

The V call is TRBV13, the J call TRBJ1-1; weak D call: TRBD1 (5 bases). This CDR3 is built from 14 residues. Germline CDR1 is PRHDT and CDR2 is FYEKMQ (reference sequence). V gave up 7 bases and J gave up 4 bases, with 16 bases separating them. The CDR3 DNA is TGTGCCAGCATCGTCGGGGGGGGAGTCACTGAAGCTTTCTTT. This gives the protein CASIVGGGVTEAFF. Using reference TRBV13 and TRBJ1-1 for the parts outside the CDR3, the full variable domain is AAGVIQSPRHLIKEKRETATLKCYPIPRHDTVYWYQQGPGQDPQFLISFYEKMQSDKGSIPDRFSAQQFSDYHSELNMSSLELGDSALYFCASIVGGGVTEAFFGQGTRLTVV.

The rearrangement links TRBV13 to TRBJ2-7, with TRBD2 identical over 10 bases. There are 14 residues in the CDR3. Germline V CDR1 and CDR2: PRHDT, FYEKMQ (reference sequence). V shed 5 bases and J 5 bases; nucleotides not matched to a gene: 6. In DNA form, the CDR3 reads TGTGCCAGCAGCAATCTAGCGGGGGCCCACGAGCAGTACTTC. It specifies CASSNLAGAHEQYF.

V gene TRBV6-1 combines with J gene TRBJ1-2, with TRBD1 identical over 9 bases. V was pared by 3 bases and J by 5 bases, with 4 bases of the junction left unmatched. Germline-derived CDR1 and CDR2 are MNHNS and SASEGT. This CDR3 has 14 amino acids. DNA of the CDR3: TGTGCCAGCAGTGAGAACAGGGGGCCATATGGCTACACCTTC. Translated: CASSENRGPYGYTF.

V usage is TRBV9 and J usage is TRBJ2-7, with 7 bases lining up with TRBD1. This CDR3 spans 14 amino acids. Unmatched junction bases numbered 8, after V lost 4 bases and J lost 4 bases. Per germline, CDR1 SGDLS and CDR2 YYNGEE. CDR3 coding DNA: TGTGCCAGCAGCCCGATGGGCAGGGGGTACGAGCAGTACTTC. Translating gives CASSPMGRGYEQYF.

This chain uses TRBV14 with TRBJ1-2, with 9 bases matching TRBD1. V was pared by 2 bases and J by 4 bases, with 8 bases of the junction left unmatched. Germline V gene lookup returns CDR1 SGHDN and CDR2 FVKESK. This CDR3 region has 16 residues. DNA of the CDR3: TGTGCCAGCAGCCAAAATCGGGACAGGGAACTCTATGGCTACACCTTC. It yields the protein CASSQNRDRELYGYTF.

The chain employs TRBV2 and TRBJ2-6; D perhaps matches TRBD1 (6 bases). Looked up from germline, CDR1 is SNHLY and CDR2 is FYNNEI. The CDR3 extends over 14 amino acids. Trimming cost V 6 bases and J 3 bases, with 9 bases left between them. The CDR3 reads CASRQGSGANVLTF. The CDR3 bases are TGTGCCAGCAGACAGGGAAGTGGGGCCAACGTCCTGACTTTC.

The sample holds one count of this clone. A read error may produce the germline difference seen at one junction end. The V call is TRBV7-7, the J call TRBJ2-2; TRBD2 agrees at 12 bases. CDR1 and CDR2 (germline): SSHAT, FNYEAQ (reference sequence). The CDR3 is made up of 16 amino acids. The chain's CDR3 is CASSAQTSGSAGELFF. CDR3 bases: TGTGCTAGCAGCGCACAGACTAGCGGGAGTGCCGGGGAGCTGTTTTTT.

The chain links TRBV7-2 to TRBJ1-4; D may be TRBD1 (6 bases). Trimming pared 5 bases from V and 4 bases from J, leaving 11 bases between. CDR1 is SGHTA, CDR2 FQGNSA, per germline. CDR3 size: 14 residues. The CDR3 DNA reads as TGTGCCAGCAGCATGACAGGATTTAATGAAAAACTGTTTTTT. It translates to CASSMTGFNEKLFF. Variable domain in full (rest from reference TRBV7-2 and TRBJ1-4): GAGVSQSPSNKVTEKGKDVELRCDPISGHTALYWYRQSLGQGLEFLIYFQGNSAPDKSGLPSDRFSAERTGGSVSTLTIQRTQQEDSAVYLCASSMTGFNEKLFFGSGTQLSVL.

V gene TRBV4-1 combines with J gene TRBJ1-2, with 9 bases identical to TRBD1. J lost 4 bases, V lost 5 bases, and 8 bases had no gene match. Germline V gene data show CDR1 as MGHRA and CDR2 as YSYEKL. The CDR3 extends over 15 amino acids. The CDR3, as DNA: TGCGCCAGCAGCTCTACAGGGGGCTGGAGCTATGGCTACACCTTC. Translation: CASSSTGGWSYGYTF.

The chain combines TRBV7-3 with TRBJ2-6; 7 bases line up with TRBD1. CDR1 and CDR2 (germline): SGHTA, FQGTGA. Trimming removed 4 bases from V and 1 base from J; junction bases left unmatched: 1. This CDR3 has 15 residues. The CDR3 reads CASSSRGSGANVLTF. For the CDR3, the DNA is TGTGCCAGCAGCTCCAGGGGGTCTGGGGCCAACGTCCTGACTTTC.

The gene calls are TRBV3-2 and TRBJ1-4; the tabulated D call, TRBD1, remains unverified against the DNA. TRBV3-2 is classified as a pseudogene. This CDR3 has 9 residues. CDR3 sequence reads: CASSRVTGF. DNA of the CDR3: TGTGCCAGCAGCCGGGTAACAGGTTTT.

The rearrangement uses TRBV7-2 and TRBJ2-5, with D possibly TRBD2 on 6 matching bases. Trimming took off 5 bases at V and 5 bases at J, with 21 bases between the two ends. This CDR3 is 16 amino acids long. Germline-derived CDR1 and CDR2 are SGHTA and FQGNSA. The DNA for the CDR3 is TGTGCCAGCAGCGGGGAGGACCTATCGGGTGGGGAGACCCAGTACTTC. Encoded protein: CASSGEDLSGGETQYF.

This chain uses TRBV5-1 with TRBJ2-7; TRBD2 matches at 10 bases. This CDR3 is built from 16 residues. J lost 0 bases, V lost 0 bases, and 3 bases had no gene match. In germline, CDR1 is SGHRS, CDR2 YFSETQ. CDR3 sequence (DNA): TGCGCCAGCAGCTTGGCAAGGACTAGCGGCTCCTACGAGCAGTACTTC. Translation gives CASSLARTSGSYEQYF.

This sequence joins TRBV7-2 and TRBJ2-3; 9 bases are shared with TRBD2. V dropped 1 base and J dropped 6; count of bases not matched to a gene: 8. Germline loops: CDR1 SGHTA, CDR2 FQGNSA. The length of the CDR3 is 16 residues. This chain's CDR3 is CASSLGSSGGPDTQYF. CDR3 nucleotide sequence: TGTGCCAGCAGCTTAGGGTCCAGCGGGGGGCCCGATACGCAGTATTTT.

For the CDR3, the DNA is TGTGCCAGCAGCTTGGGGGGCTATGGCTACACCTTC. Protein sequence: CASSLGGYGYTF. This chain joins TRBV7-2 and TRBJ1-2, with D tentatively TRBD1 (5 bases). In germline, CDR1 is SGHTA, CDR2 FQGNSA. The CDR3 spans 12 residues. Trimming shortened V by 3 bases and J by 4 bases, and 6 bases separated the two germline ends.

The V gene is TRBV6-6, the J gene TRBJ2-7; possibly TRBD1 for D (5 bases). The CDR3 covers 14 residues. V lost 5 bases and J 6 bases, leaving 17 bases between the germline ends. Germline CDR1 reads MNHNY; CDR2 reads SVGAGI (reference sequence). CDR3 DNA: TGTGCCAGCAGTCAGGGTATTGGTCTTCGCGAGCAGTACTTC. This translates into CASSQGIGLREQYF.

V is TRBV7-2 and J is TRBJ1-1; TRBD1 matches at 7 bases. The CDR3 covers 14 residues. Trimming took 4 bases from V and 3 from J; bases not matched to a gene: 5. CDR1 and CDR2 from the germline V gene are SGHTA and FQGNSA. CDR3 region: CASSYGRGYTEAFF. The CDR3 DNA reads as TGTGCCAGCAGCTACGGCAGGGGGTACACTGAAGCTTTCTTT.

In its sample, this clone was seen a few times. As DNA, the CDR3 is TGTGCCAGCAGCTCCCGACTAGCGGGGGCCTCGAACACCGGGGAGCTGTTTTTT. Translation: CASSSRLAGASNTGELFF. The rearrangement uses TRBV7-8 and TRBJ2-2; 12 positions match TRBD2. CDR1 and CDR2 (germline): SGHVS, FQNEAQ. This CDR3 is built from 18 residues. V lost 4 bases and J lost 0; bases outside the gene matches: 6.

The gene calls are TRBV10-1 and TRBJ1-1, with 7 bases aligning to TRBD1. V dropped 5 bases and J dropped 0; count of bases not matched to a gene: 12. Germline V gene sequence: CDR1 WNHNN, CDR2 SYGVQD (reference sequence). This CDR3 has 17 residues. The CDR3 spells CASSPIQGRALNTEAFF. The CDR3 nucleotides are TGCGCCAGCAGTCCGATACAGGGGCGAGCCTTGAACACTGAAGCTTTCTTT.

The chain joins TRBV5-1 to TRBJ2-3; possible D gene TRBD2, 5 bases. Germline CDR1 reads SGHRS; CDR2 reads YFSETQ. V lost 3 bases, J lost 14 bases, and 22 bases lay in between. The length of the CDR3 is 14 residues. CDR3 nucleotide sequence: TGCGCCAGCAGCTCACTAGTGGGAACATCTTATCCGTATTTT. Translating gives CASSSLVGTSYPYF.

V usage is TRBV5-1 and J usage is TRBJ2-7; TRBD2 matches at 10 bases. The CDR3 consists of 17 residues. With 5 bases clipped from V and 3 bases from J, the junction kept 14 bases outside the gene matches. Germline CDR1 SGHRS, CDR2 YFSETQ. The CDR3 reads CASRPAGTSESDYEQYF. The CDR3, as DNA: TGCGCCAGCAGGCCCGCCGGGACTAGCGAGTCCGACTACGAGCAGTACTTC.

This clone was seen a few times. The V call is TRBV27, the J call TRBJ2-1, with 10 bases lining up with TRBD2. The V gene end was trimmed by 5 bases and the J gene end by 4 bases; junction bases not matched to a gene: 8. In germline, CDR1 is MNHEY, CDR2 SMNVEV (reference sequence). This CDR3 comprises 16 residues. DNA of the CDR3: TGTGCCAGCAGTCCAATAGCGGGGGGCCAATACAATGAGCAGTTCTTC. Its protein product is CASSPIAGGQYNEQFF.

J is TRBJ2-2 and V is TRBV7-9; TRBD1 matches at 9 bases. This CDR3 has 18 residues. Germline loops: CDR1 SEHNR, CDR2 FQNEAQ (reference sequence). Trimming took 5 bases from V and 4 from J; bases not matched to a gene: 14. DNA of the CDR3: TGTGCCAGCAGCCCCAGGCCTACAGGGACAGGGAGCACCGGGGAGCTGTTTTTT. Amino acid sequence: CASSPRPTGTGSTGELFF.

V usage is TRBV9 and J usage is TRBJ1-2; 7 nucleotides align to TRBD1. Trimming at V came to 5 bases and at J to 4 bases, leaving 5 bases not matched to a gene. Germline CDR1 SGDLS, CDR2 YYNGEE. This CDR3 is built from 13 residues. CDR3 loop: CASSQGTAYGYTF. CDR3 DNA: TGTGCCAGCAGTCAAGGGACAGCCTATGGCTACACCTTC.

The chain recombines TRBV9 with TRBJ1-2; D unresolved. V gave up 4 bases and J gave up 7 bases, with 14 bases separating them. The CDR3 loop spans 13 amino acids. Germline V gene data show CDR1 as SGDLS and CDR2 as YYNGEE. CDR3 in DNA: TGTGCCAGCAGCCGTAGCCCAGAAACTGGCTACACCTTC. Its protein product is CASSRSPETGYTF.

As for this clone: Germline and junction disagree at one end, which may indicate a read error. This chain links TRBV2 with TRBJ1-5; 7 bases align to TRBD1. This CDR3 is built from 12 residues. Germline assignment: CDR1 SNHLY and CDR2 FYNNEI. CDR3 region: CASSEKQGPRTF. In DNA form, the CDR3 reads TGTGCCAGCAGTGAAAAACAGGGGCCCAGGACCTTT.

This clone showed up just a few times. The chain links TRBV6-6 to TRBJ2-1; 8 positions agree with TRBD1. Germline V CDR1 and CDR2: MNHNY, SVGAGI (reference sequence). V shed 7 bases and J 8 bases; nucleotides not matched to a gene: 13. This CDR3 comprises 15 residues. DNA for the CDR3: TGTGCCAGCACCGATTGGGGACAGGTGAGGTATGAGCAGTTCTTC. Its protein product is CASTDWGQVRYEQFF.